This TCR beta chain was recovered during a study of spatial heterogeneity in lung cancer. TCR cDNA molecules were tagged individually, and each one carried a unique molecular identifier. TCRdb reprocessed the 5' RACE reads via MiXCR and lists one record per CDR3 protein. Here the sample spans about 13,000 distinct CDR3 sequences, less than 4.5% being singletons. This clonotype was counted ten times or more. The time point denotes: sample taken at primary tumor resection. This specimen was PBMCs, taken at surgery. This clonotype originated in a male donor with early-stage non-small cell lung cancer.

The CDR3 sequence: CASSLPQIYEQYF. DNA for the CDR3: TGTGCCAGCAGCTTGCCCCAGATCTACGAGCAGTACTTC. This chain links TRBV7-9 with TRBJ2-7; no clear D gene. The length of the CDR3 is 13 residues. V was cut by 3 bases and J by 3 bases, with 9 bases left in between. CDR1 is SEHNR and CDR2 is FQNEAQ in the germline V gene (reference sequence).